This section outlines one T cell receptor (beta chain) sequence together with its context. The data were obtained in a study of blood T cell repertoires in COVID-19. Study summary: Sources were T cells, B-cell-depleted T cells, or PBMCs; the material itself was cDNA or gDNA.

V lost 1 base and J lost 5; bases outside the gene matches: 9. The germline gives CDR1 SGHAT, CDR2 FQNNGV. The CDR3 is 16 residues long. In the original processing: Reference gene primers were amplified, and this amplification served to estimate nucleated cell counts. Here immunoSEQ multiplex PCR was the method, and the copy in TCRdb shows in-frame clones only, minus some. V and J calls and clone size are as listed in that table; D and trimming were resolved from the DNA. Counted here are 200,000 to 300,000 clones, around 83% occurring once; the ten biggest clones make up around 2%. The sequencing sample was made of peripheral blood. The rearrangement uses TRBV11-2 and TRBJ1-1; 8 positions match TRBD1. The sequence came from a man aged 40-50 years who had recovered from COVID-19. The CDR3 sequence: CASSLGRWTGRTEAFF. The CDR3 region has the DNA TGTGCCAGCAGCTTAGGCCGGTGGACAGGGAGGACTGAAGCTTTCTTT.